One sample yielded the 6 T cell receptor beta chains listed below, sequenced in a study of T cells in Graves' hyperthyroidism and ophthalmopathy. Amplification targeted TCR beta CDR3 regions from RNA transcripts. Using the HTBI primer set, a first-round RT-PCR was run on the TCR CDR3. TCRdb independently ran MiXCR on the multiplex PCR reads; one entry per CDR3 protein. The table includes fewer than 800,000 distinct CDR3 sequences, roughly 15% detected once. Sequenced: blood. The receptors shown here come from a young man with Graves' hyperthyroidism.

The chain carries TRBV7-9 and TRBJ2-1; TRBD2 agrees at 9 bases. CDR1 and CDR2 from the germline V gene are SEHNR and FQNEAQ (reference sequence). The length of the CDR3 is 17 residues. V shed 0 bases, J shed 4 bases, and the junction held 7 bases outside the gene matches. DNA for the CDR3: TGTGCCAGCAGCTTAGCCCCCCTAGCGGGGAAGTACAATGAGCAGTTCTTC. Translation gives CASSLAPLAGKYNEQFF.

At least ten counts were recorded for this clonotype. J is TRBJ2-1 and V is TRBV9, with unresolved D. The CDR3 length is 16 residues. Germline V CDR1 and CDR2: SGDLS, YYNGEE. Trimming left V 0 bases short and J 8 bases short, with 18 bases between. The CDR3 is CASSVGEHRIGDEQFF. The CDR3 region has the DNA TGTGCCAGCAGCGTAGGCGAACATCGGATTGGCGATGAGCAGTTCTTC.

The chain has TRBV9 and TRBJ2-3; D uncertain. Trimming removed 4 bases from V and 4 bases from J, with 13 bases in between. Per the germline V gene, CDR1 is SGDLS and CDR2 is YYNGEE. CDR3 length: 14 amino acids. Here the CDR3 DNA reads TGTGCCAGCAGCCTCATGAGTCAGGCAGATACGCAGTATTTT. Protein product: CASSLMSQADTQYF. The full variable domain, completed using reference TRBV9 and TRBJ2-3, is DSGVTQTPKHLITATGQRVTLRCSPRSGDLSVYWYQQSLDQGLQFLIQYYNGEERAKGNILERFSAQQFPDLHSELNLSSLELGDSALYFCASSLMSQADTQYFGPGTRLTVL.

This clonotype was seen ten or more times. This CDR3 is CSARATGEGDNEKLFF. Here the CDR3 DNA reads TGCAGTGCTAGAGCGACAGGGGAGGGGGATAATGAAAAACTGTTTTTT. The chain uses TRBV20-1 and TRBJ1-4; TRBD1 agrees at 8 bases. The junction had 8 bases not matched to a gene; V was cut back by 1 base and J by 4 bases. The germline V gene encodes CDR1 DFQATT and CDR2 SNEGSKA (reference sequence). The length of the CDR3 is 16 residues.

Ten or more counts support this clonotype. The chain uses TRBV20-1 and TRBJ2-5; 10 bases agree with TRBD1. The V segment lost 6 bases and the J segment 5 bases; nucleotides outside the gene matches: 9. Germline V lookup: CDR1 DFQATT, CDR2 SNEGSKA (reference sequence). This CDR3 has 14 amino acids. The DNA for the CDR3 is TGCAGTGCACCGACAGGGGGCATCAGGGAGACCCAGTACTTC. Translation gives CSAPTGGIRETQYF.

J is TRBJ2-1 and V is TRBV4-1, with 7 bases identical to TRBD1. The CDR3 is made up of 16 amino acids. CDR1 MGHRA and CDR2 YSYEKL come from the germline V gene. V lost 4 bases to trimming and J lost 6 bases; unmatched junction nucleotides: 12. The CDR3 reads CASSPYERQGTNEQFF. In DNA, the CDR3 is TGCGCCAGCAGCCCCTATGAGAGACAGGGAACCAATGAGCAGTTCTTC.